Below, 4 T cell receptor beta chains from the same sample are listed, as sequenced in a study of beta chain features in type 1 diabetes. The study, taken as a whole, reports: Within each of all four CD4+ subsets, Type 1 diabetes patients had TCRB CDR3s that were moderately but significantly shorter.

The antigens these receptors bind are not known. Isolated RNA was reverse transcribed in full, so expressed TCRB transcripts were sequenced. Only in-frame clones appear in the TCRdb table, and some are missing; sequencing was by immunoSEQ multiplex PCR. This table holds 150,000 to 200,000 clones, 7.5% to 9.5% found once. Sample: central memory CD4+ T cells from blood. These receptors came from a woman aged 18-30 years with type 1 diabetes.

The chain links TRBV5-1 to TRBJ1-5, with 10 bases aligning to TRBD1. V was pared by 1 base and J by 6 bases, with 7 bases of the junction left unmatched. CDR1 and CDR2 (germline): SGHRS, YFSETQ. The CDR3 consists of 16 residues. CDR3 loop: CASSLTGQGGSQPQHF. The CDR3 bases are TGCGCCAGCAGCTTGACTGGACAGGGGGGGAGTCAGCCCCAGCATTTT.

The chain recombines TRBV30 with TRBJ1-1, with D perhaps matching TRBD1 (6 bases). The CDR3 has 13 residues. From germline, CDR1 is GTSNPN and CDR2 SVGIG (reference sequence). V was clipped by 1 base and J by 1 base, with 7 bases between them. The CDR3 nucleotides read TGTGCCTGGAGTGCACAGGGGAACACTGAAGCTTTCTTT. It encodes CAWSAQGNTEAFF. Filled out from reference TRBV30 and TRBJ1-1, the complete variable domain reads SQTIHQWPATLVQPVGSPLSLECTVEGTSNPNLYWYRQAAGRGLQLLFYSVGIGQISSEVPQNLSASRPQDRQFILSSKKLLLSDSGFYLCAWSAQGNTEAFFGQGTRLTVV.

This clone appeared a few times. The V call is TRBV7-9, the J call TRBJ2-3; D remains unclear. V dropped 5 bases and J dropped 0 bases, with 9 bases sitting between them. Germline CDR1 SEHNR, CDR2 FQNEAQ (reference sequence). There are 14 residues in the CDR3. DNA for the CDR3: TGTGCCAGCAGCCTTAGCATTAGCACAGATACGCAGTATTTT. The encoded protein is CASSLSISTDTQYF.

The chain joins TRBV29-1 to TRBJ2-1; maybe TRBD1 (5 bases). From germline, CDR1 is SQVTM and CDR2 ANQGSEA. V was trimmed by 4 bases and J by 3 bases, leaving 16 bases between them. The CDR3 has 15 amino acids. CDR3 DNA sequence: TGCAGCGTTGCCCCACGACAGAAGAGCTACAATGAGCAGTTCTTC. Its translation is CSVAPRQKSYNEQFF.